This T cell receptor (beta chain) stems from a study of technical replicates of blood from a few donors. Only in-frame clones appear in the TCRdb table, and some are missing; sequencing was by immunoSEQ multiplex PCR. The sample lists approximately 100,000 clones, over 90% occurring once. Germline V gene sequence: CDR1 SEHNR, CDR2 FQNEAQ (reference sequence). Trimming took 2 bases from V and 2 from J; bases not matched to a gene: 2. This CDR3 spans 15 amino acids. The TCR was taken from a human donor in good health. The sample was T cells isolated from PBMCs. This chain connects TRBV7-9 to TRBJ2-3; TRBD2 aligns across 9 bases. The CDR3 spells CASSLRLAATDTQYF. In DNA, the CDR3 is TGTGCCAGCAGCTTAAGACTAGCGGCCACAGATACGCAGTATTTT.